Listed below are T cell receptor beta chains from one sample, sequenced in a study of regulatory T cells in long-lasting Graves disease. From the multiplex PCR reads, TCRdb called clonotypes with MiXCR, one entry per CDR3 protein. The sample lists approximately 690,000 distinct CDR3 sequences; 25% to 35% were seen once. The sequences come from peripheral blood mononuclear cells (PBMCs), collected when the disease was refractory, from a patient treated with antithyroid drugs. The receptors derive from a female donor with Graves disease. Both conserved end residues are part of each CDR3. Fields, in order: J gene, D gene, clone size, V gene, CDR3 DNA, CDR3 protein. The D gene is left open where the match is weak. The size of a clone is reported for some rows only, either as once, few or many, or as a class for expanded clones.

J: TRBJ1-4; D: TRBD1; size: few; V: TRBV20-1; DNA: TGCGGGGGGACAGCTCGAAATGAAAAACTGTTTTTT; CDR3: CGGTARNEKLFF
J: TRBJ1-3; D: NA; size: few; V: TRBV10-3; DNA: TGTGCCATCTCAATGGGAAGCCACTCTGGAAACACCATATATTTT; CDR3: CAISMGSHSGNTIYF
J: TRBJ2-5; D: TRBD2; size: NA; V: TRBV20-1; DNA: TGCAGTGCTAGAGCGGGAGGGCCTGAGGAGACCCAGTACTTC; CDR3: CSARAGGPEETQYF
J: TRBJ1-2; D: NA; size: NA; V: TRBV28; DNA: TGTGCCAGCCGTGCCCCAGAGAACGCAAACTATGGCTACACCTTC; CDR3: CASRAPENANYGYTF
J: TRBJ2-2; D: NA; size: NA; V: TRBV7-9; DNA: TGTGCCAGCAGCCAAGTTAAACAGCGACCGAACACCGGAGAGCTGTTTTTT; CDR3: CASSQVKQRPNTGELFF
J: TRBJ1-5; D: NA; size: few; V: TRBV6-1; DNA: TGTGCCAGCAGTGAAGAGGTGTGGACAGTTAGCAATCAGCCCCAGCATTTT; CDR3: CASSEEVWTVSNQPQHF
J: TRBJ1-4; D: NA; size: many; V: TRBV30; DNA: TGTGCCTGGAGTCCTGGACCTGGTGAAAAACTGTTTTTT; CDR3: CAWSPGPGEKLFF
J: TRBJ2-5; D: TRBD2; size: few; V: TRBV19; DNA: TGTGCCAGTAGTGACAGTCGCGGGAGTGGACGGGAGACCCAGTACTTC; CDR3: CASSDSRGSGRETQYF
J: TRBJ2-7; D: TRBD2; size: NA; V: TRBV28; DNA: TGTGCCAGCAGTTTCAAGTTCCAGCGGGGGTACGAGCAGTACTTC; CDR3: CASSFKFQRGYEQYF
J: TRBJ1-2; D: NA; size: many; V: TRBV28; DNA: TGTGCCAGCAGTTCCCTCCGGGCAGGGCCCTATGGCTACACCTTC; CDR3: CASSSLRAGPYGYTF
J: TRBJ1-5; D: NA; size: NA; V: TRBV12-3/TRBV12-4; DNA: TGTGCCAGCAGTTTCCCCGGGAACAATCAGCCCCAGCATTTT; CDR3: CASSFPGNNQPQHF
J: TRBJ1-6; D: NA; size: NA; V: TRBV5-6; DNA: TGTGCCAGCAGCTTGGTGGGGGAATCTCCACCCCTCCACTTT; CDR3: CASSLVGESPPLHF
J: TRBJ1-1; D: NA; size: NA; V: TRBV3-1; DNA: TGTGCCAGCAGCCAAGTGGTGATCGCGATGGGCACTGAAGCTTTCTTT; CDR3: CASSQVVIAMGTEAFF
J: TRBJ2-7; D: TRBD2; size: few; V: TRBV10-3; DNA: TGTGCCATCAGTGGGGATAGCGGGAGGAACGAGCAGTACTTC; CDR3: CAISGDSGRNEQYF
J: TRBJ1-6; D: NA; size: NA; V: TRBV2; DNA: TGTGCCAGCAGTACTAAGCGCGACTCAAATTCACCCCTCCACTTT; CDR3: CASSTKRDSNSPLHF
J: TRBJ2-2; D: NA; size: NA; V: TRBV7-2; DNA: TGTGCCAGCAGCTTTTCGGGGTTACCCGGGGAGCTGTTTTTT; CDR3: CASSFSGLPGELFF
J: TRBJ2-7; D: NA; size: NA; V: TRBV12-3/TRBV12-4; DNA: TGTGCCAGCAGTCGGGGCTTCCAATCCTACGAGCAGTACTTC; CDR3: CASSRGFQSYEQYF
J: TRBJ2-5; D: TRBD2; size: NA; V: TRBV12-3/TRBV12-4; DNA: TGTGCCAGCAGTCCGGGACTAGCGGGAGGAAGCCTAGAGACCCAGTACTTC; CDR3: CASSPGLAGGSLETQYF
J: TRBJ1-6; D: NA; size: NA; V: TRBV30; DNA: TGTGCCTGGAGTCGGACAGCGGCGAATTCACCCCTCCACTTT; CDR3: CAWSRTAANSPLHF
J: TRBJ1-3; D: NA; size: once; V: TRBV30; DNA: TGTGCCTGGAGTGTCCTGGGAGGCTCTGGAAACACCATATATTTT; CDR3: CAWSVLGGSGNTIYF
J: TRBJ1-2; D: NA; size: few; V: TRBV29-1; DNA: TGCAGCGTTGAAGATTGGGCCAGCGAAAACTATGGCTACACCTTC; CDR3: CSVEDWASENYGYTF
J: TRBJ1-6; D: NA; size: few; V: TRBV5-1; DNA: TGCGCCAGCAGCTTGGACGGGCAGGATTCACCCCTCCACTTT; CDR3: CASSLDGQDSPLHF
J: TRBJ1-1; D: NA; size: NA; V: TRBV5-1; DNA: TGCGCCAGCAGCTTTATCCAGGGGCGTAGTAACACTGAAGCTTTCTTT; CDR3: CASSFIQGRSNTEAFF
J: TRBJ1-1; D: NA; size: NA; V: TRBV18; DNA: TGTGCCAGCTCACCGCAAAACGGGGACACTGAAGCTTTCTTT; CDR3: CASSPQNGDTEAFF
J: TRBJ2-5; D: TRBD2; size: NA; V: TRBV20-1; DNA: TGCAGTGCTAGAAAGACTAGCGGGAGCTTGACCCAGTACTTC; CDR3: CSARKTSGSLTQYF
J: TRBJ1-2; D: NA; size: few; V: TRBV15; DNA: TGTGCCACCAGCAGAGACGAGGTTTGGGGAAGAGGTGGCTACACCTTC; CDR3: CATSRDEVWGRGGYTF
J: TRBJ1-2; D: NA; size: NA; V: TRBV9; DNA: TGTGCCAGCAGCGTAGCGCAGGGTTACTACACCTTC; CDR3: CASSVAQGYYTF
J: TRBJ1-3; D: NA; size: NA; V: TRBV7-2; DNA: TGTGCCAGCAGCTTGGTGGCAGCCAGCTCTGGAAACACCATATATTTT; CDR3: CASSLVAASSGNTIYF
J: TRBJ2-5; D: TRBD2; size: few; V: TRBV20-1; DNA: TGCAGTGCTAGAGATCCAGGCCCTAGCGGGAGTTACCAAGAGACCCAGTACTTC; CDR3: CSARDPGPSGSYQETQYF
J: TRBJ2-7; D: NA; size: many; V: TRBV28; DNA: TGTGCCAGCAGTTTGGCTCGGGTCGACGAGCAGTACTTC; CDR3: CASSLARVDEQYF
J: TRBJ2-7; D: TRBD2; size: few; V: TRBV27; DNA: TGTGCCAGCAGTTTAGTACTAGCGGGGACCTACGAGCAGTACTTC; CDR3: CASSLVLAGTYEQYF
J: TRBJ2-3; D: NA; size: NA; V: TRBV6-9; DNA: TGTGCCAGCAGTTACTCTGGGGATCAGAATACGCAGTATTTT; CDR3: CASSYSGDQNTQYF
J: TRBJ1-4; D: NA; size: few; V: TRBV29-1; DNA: TGCAGCGCCGTTGGAGGTGTGGGAGGTGAAAAACTGTTTTTT; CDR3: CSAVGGVGGEKLFF
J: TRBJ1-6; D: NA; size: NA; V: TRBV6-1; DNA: TGTGCCAGCGGGGCGCAGAGCAATCCACCCCCCCACTTT; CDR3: CASGAQSNPPPHF
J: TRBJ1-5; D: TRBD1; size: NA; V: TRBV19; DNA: TGTGCCAGTAGATCGGAGGGACAGGGAGCGGATCAGCCCCAGCATTTT; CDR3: CASRSEGQGADQPQHF
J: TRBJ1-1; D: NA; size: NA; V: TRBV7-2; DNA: TGTGCCAGCAGCTTAGCGGTCTTCCTCCCGAGGGACACTGAAGCTTTCTTT; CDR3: CASSLAVFLPRDTEAFF
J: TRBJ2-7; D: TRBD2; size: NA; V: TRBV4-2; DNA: TGTGCCAGCAGCCAAACCTCCGGGACTAGCGAAAGTTACGAGCAGTACTTC; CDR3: CASSQTSGTSESYEQYF
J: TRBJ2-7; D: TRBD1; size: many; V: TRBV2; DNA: TGTGCCAGCAGTGTGGGGACAGGGGTCTACGAGCAGTACTTC; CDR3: CASSVGTGVYEQYF
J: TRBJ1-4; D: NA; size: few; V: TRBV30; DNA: TGTGCCTGGAGTAAAACACCGGGATCTGGGGAAAAACTGTTTTTT; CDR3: CAWSKTPGSGEKLFF
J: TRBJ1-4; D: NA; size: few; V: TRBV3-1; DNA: TGTGCCAGCAGCCTACCGGGGGAAAAACTGTTTTTT; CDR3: CASSLPGEKLFF
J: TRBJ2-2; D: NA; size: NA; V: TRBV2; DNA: TGTGCCAGCTCGGGGACAGCGGGGCCTTCCGGGGAGCTGTTTTTT; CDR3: CASSGTAGPSGELFF
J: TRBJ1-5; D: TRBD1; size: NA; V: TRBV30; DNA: TGTGCCTGGAGCGTGACAGGGGGTAATCAGCCCCAGCATTTT; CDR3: CAWSVTGGNQPQHF
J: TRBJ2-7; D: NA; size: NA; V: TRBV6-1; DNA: TGTGCCAGCAGTGAAGACCCCTACCCTGCCTACGAGCAGTACTTC; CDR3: CASSEDPYPAYEQYF
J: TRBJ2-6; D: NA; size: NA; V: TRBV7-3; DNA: TGTGCCAGCAGCTCTAGTACATCAGATGTCCTGACTTTC; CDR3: CASSSSTSDVLTF
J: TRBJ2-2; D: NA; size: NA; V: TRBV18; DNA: TGTGCCAGCTCACCACCTAGTCGGAACACCGGGGAGCTGTTTTTT; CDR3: CASSPPSRNTGELFF
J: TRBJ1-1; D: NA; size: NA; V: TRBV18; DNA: TGTGCCAGCTCATCCACCAGGGATGGCACTGAAGCTTTCTTT; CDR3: CASSSTRDGTEAFF
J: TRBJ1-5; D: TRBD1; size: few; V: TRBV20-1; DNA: TGCAGTGCTTACAGGGGGGGGGAGCCCCAGCATTTT; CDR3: CSAYRGGEPQHF
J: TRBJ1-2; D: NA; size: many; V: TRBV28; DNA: TGTGCCAGCCACAGCACAGGTGCTAACTATGGCTACACCTTC; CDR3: CASHSTGANYGYTF
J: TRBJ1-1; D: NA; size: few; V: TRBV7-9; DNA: TGTGCCAGCAGCTTGCGAGGTCGGGGGGCGAACACTGAAGCTTTCTTT; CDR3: CASSLRGRGANTEAFF
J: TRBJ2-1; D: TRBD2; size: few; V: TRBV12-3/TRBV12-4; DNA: TGTGCCAGCAGCCTTACCCCGGGACTAGCAGATGAGCAGTTCTTC; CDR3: CASSLTPGLADEQFF
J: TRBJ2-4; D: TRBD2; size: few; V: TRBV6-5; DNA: TGTGCCAGCAGTTACCTTACCTGGGGGGAGGGACACATTCAGTACTTC; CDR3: CASSYLTWGEGHIQYF